These 18 T cell receptor beta chains were sequenced from one sample in a study of identical twins (dated by TCRdb to the mid-2010s). The protocol used for the library was 5' RACE. The sequencer listed for this sample is Illumina HiSeq 2000. TCRdb's own reprocessing of the public reads used fastp at Q25 and MiXCR and kept productive beta chains. Each record represents a unique CDR3 protein, reported with the most common genes and DNA among its rows. The sample table holds 700,000 to 950,000 distinct CDR3 sequences, of which roughly 12% were seen once. The biggest ten clones account for around 1.6% of the sample. The sample also formed part of further work on yellow fever vaccine responses in identical twins.

The sample taken for sequencing was PBMCs. The receptors were gathered from a woman under 30 in good health.

This clonotype was counted between two and nine times. The chain uses TRBV6-5 and TRBJ1-4; D may be TRBD1 (5 bases). Trimming pared 0 bases from V and 10 bases from J, leaving 15 bases between. The CDR3 totals 15 residues. Germline assignment: CDR1 MNHEY and CDR2 SVGAGI. The CDR3 loop is CASSYSGTVGGKLFF. The CDR3 DNA follows: TGTGCCAGCAGTTACTCGGGGACTGTGGGTGGAAAACTGTTTTTT.

This clonotype was seen only a few times. V and J are TRBV24-1 and TRBJ2-1; 12 bases line up with TRBD2. Germline CDR1 is KGHDR and CDR2 is SFDVKD. The V segment lost 3 bases and the J segment 6 bases; nucleotides outside the gene matches: 2. This CDR3 spans 15 amino acids. CDR3 sequence (DNA): TGTGCCACCAGTGATGAACTAGCGGGAGGCAATGAGCAGTTCTTC. Residues: CATSDELAGGNEQFF.

The rearrangement links TRBV7-9 to TRBJ1-6; D gene unclear. CDR3 size: 12 residues. V was clipped by 6 bases and J by 8 bases, with 8 bases between them. Germline lookup yields CDR1 SEHNR and CDR2 FQNEAQ (reference sequence). The DNA of the CDR3 is TGTGCCAGCAGGTCCGAGGATTCACCCCTCCACTTT. Its translation is CASRSEDSPLHF.

This clonotype was counted between two and nine times. The CDR3 DNA is TGTGCCAGCAGCCATGCGGACAGTAATCAGCCCCAGCATTTT. It is translated as CASSHADSNQPQHF. The chain links TRBV3-1 to TRBJ1-5; D is possibly TRBD1 (6 bases). The V end was cut by 3 bases, the J end by 4 bases, with 10 bases between. The CDR3 sequence is 14 residues long. Looked up from germline, CDR1 is LGHDT and CDR2 is YNNKEL (reference sequence).

This clonotype appeared many times. The chain is built from TRBV5-1 and TRBJ1-1; D remains ambiguous. V was clipped by 0 bases and J by 1 base, with 7 bases between them. Per germline, CDR1 SGHRS and CDR2 YFSETQ. The CDR3 is 14 residues long. The CDR3 spells CASSLAQQNTEAFF. CDR3 nucleotide sequence: TGCGCCAGCAGCTTGGCACAACAGAACACTGAAGCTTTCTTT. The variable domain in full, completed from reference TRBV5-1 and TRBJ1-1, reads KAGVTQTPRYLIKTRGQQVTLSCSPISGHRSVSWYQQTPGQGLQFLFEYFSETQRNKGNFPGRFSGRQFSNSRSEMNVSTLELGDSALYLCASSLAQQNTEAFFGQGTRLTVV.

This clonotype was observed a handful of times. The chain uses TRBV2 and TRBJ2-1; D perhaps matches TRBD1 (6 bases). Trimming left V 6 bases short and J 8 bases short, with 14 bases between. The CDR3 runs to 13 residues. CDR1 SNHLY and CDR2 FYNNEI come from the germline V gene. The CDR3 bases are TGTGCCAGCAGGCAGGGGAAGGTGTATGAGCAGTTCTTC. It translates to CASRQGKVYEQFF. Full variable domain (missing parts from reference TRBV2 and TRBJ2-1): EPEVTQTPSHQVTQMGQEVILRCVPISNHLYFYWYRQILGQKVEFLVSFYNNEISEKSEIFDDQFSVERPDGSNFTLKIRSTKLEDSAMYFCASRQGKVYEQFFGPGTRLTVL.

This chain links TRBV6-5 with TRBJ2-7, with TRBD1 as a possible D gene (6 bases). The CDR3 is 12 amino acids. Per germline, CDR1 MNHEY and CDR2 SVGAGI. The V end was cut by 5 bases, the J end by 6 bases, with 11 bases between. CDR3: CASSDQGFEQYF. CDR3 in DNA: TGTGCCAGCAGTGATCAGGGGTTCGAGCAGTACTTC.

This clonotype came up a few times. V gene TRBV20-1 combines with J gene TRBJ2-5; D gene unclear. The germline CDR1 and CDR2 sequences are DFQATT and SNEGSKA (reference sequence). The CDR3 runs to 8 residues. Trimming cost V 7 bases and J 9 bases, with 6 bases left between them. The CDR3 DNA is TGCAGTGAGGACGCCCAGTACTTC. Its protein product is CSEDAQYF.

This clonotype showed up just a few times. The chain couples TRBV18 to TRBJ1-2, with TRBD1 as a possible D gene (5 bases). Trimming pared 6 bases from V and 2 bases from J, leaving 13 bases between. This CDR3 comprises 14 residues. CDR1 is KGHSH, CDR2 LQKENI, per germline. The CDR3 reads CASSGEGPNYGYTF. CDR3 DNA sequence: TGTGCCAGCTCCGGGGAGGGACCCAACTATGGCTACACCTTC.

CDR3 nucleotide sequence: TGTGCCAGCAGTTACACCGGGACAGGGGGCTTCGGGGAGACCCAGTACTTC. Residues: CASSYTGTGGFGETQYF. The rearrangement uses TRBV6-5 and TRBJ2-5, with TRBD1 matching 12 bases. CDR1 MNHEY and CDR2 SVGAGI come from the germline V gene. Trimming at V came to 2 bases and at J to 5 bases, leaving 9 bases not matched to a gene. The CDR3 spans 17 residues.

The chain couples TRBV29-1 to TRBJ2-1; TRBD2 matches at 12 bases. V shed 6 bases and J 4 bases; nucleotides not matched to a gene: 10. The germline gives CDR1 SQVTM, CDR2 ANQGSEA. The CDR3 is 16 amino acids. Here the CDR3 reads CSVRTSGVAIYNEQFF. CDR3 in DNA: TGCAGCGTCCGGACTAGCGGGGTGGCAATTTACAATGAGCAGTTCTTC.

The CDR3 reads CASRTGQGWASGELFF. The CDR3 DNA reads TGTGCCAGCAGGACTGGACAGGGTTGGGCTTCCGGGGAGCTGTTTTTT. The rearrangement links TRBV6-1 to TRBJ2-2; TRBD1 matches 8 bases. Germline V gives CDR1 MNHNS, CDR2 SASEGT. The length of the CDR3 is 16 residues. The junction had 12 bases not matched to a gene; V was cut back by 6 bases and J by 6 bases.

This clonotype was seen a handful of times. The chain uses TRBV24-1 and TRBJ2-1; the match to TRBD2 covers 10 bases. From germline, CDR1 is KGHDR and CDR2 SFDVKD. CDR3 length: 16 residues. J gave up 6 bases and V 4 bases, and 8 bases lay outside the gene matches. CDR3 sequence reads: CATSDPSGRHSNEQFF. As DNA, the CDR3 is TGTGCCACCAGTGACCCTAGCGGGAGACACTCCAATGAGCAGTTCTTC.

The rearrangement joins TRBV7-8 to TRBJ2-5; D is uncertain. V shed 3 bases and J shed 1 base, with 3 bases lying between them. Germline lookup yields CDR1 SGHVS and CDR2 FQNEAQ. The CDR3 length is 12 residues. This CDR3 is CASSFLQETQYF. In DNA form, the CDR3 reads TGTGCCAGCAGCTTCCTCCAAGAGACCCAGTACTTC.

The gene calls are TRBV20-1 and TRBJ2-3; the match to TRBD1 covers 7 bases. The CDR3 is 15 amino acids. Trimming removed 6 bases from V and 1 base from J; junction bases left unmatched: 10. Germline-derived CDR1 and CDR2 are DFQATT and SNEGSKA (reference sequence). CDR3 coding DNA: TGCAGTGCACCCCCGACAGGGTTCGGCACAGATACGCAGTATTTT. It specifies CSAPPTGFGTDTQYF.

A few counts support this clonotype. This rearrangement joins TRBV3-1 to TRBJ1-1; 7 bases agree with TRBD1. Looked up from germline, CDR1 is LGHDT and CDR2 is YNNKEL (reference sequence). The CDR3 covers 14 residues. V trimming: 3 bases; J trimming: 6 bases; junction bases outside the gene matches: 7. The CDR3 DNA reads as TGTGCCAGCAGCCACTCCGACAGGGTTTCTGAAGCTTTCTTT. This translates into CASSHSDRVSEAFF.

This clonotype was recorded a few times. The chain employs TRBV12-3 or TRBV12-4 and TRBJ2-7; D gene unclear. The V gene lost 3 bases and the J gene lost 2 bases, with 14 bases spanning the gap. The CDR3 spans 15 residues. CDR3 bases: TGTGCCAGCAGTTTGAATGCGGACGGTACCTACGAGCAGTACTTC. It codes for CASSLNADGTYEQYF.

A few counts support this clonotype. The chain is built from TRBV27 and TRBJ2-3; weak D call: TRBD1 (6 bases). The CDR3 has 15 amino acids. Trimming took 1 base from V and 4 from J, leaving 12 bases between them. Germline CDR1 reads MNHEY; CDR2 reads SMNVEV (reference sequence). As DNA, the CDR3 is TGTGCCAGCAGTTTATTATCAGGGGCCGCAGATACGCAGTATTTT. It is translated as CASSLLSGAADTQYF.